Listed below are T cell receptor beta chains from one sample, sequenced in a study of blood T cells in healthy people across ages. TCRdb recomputed calls from the 5' RACE reads with MiXCR, one row per CDR3 protein. The table lists more than 500,000 distinct CDR3 sequences, roughly a quarter of them singletons, with under 20% in the top ten. Sequenced input: blood. These receptor sequences come from a woman in her 70s in good health. Both conserved end residues are trimmed from each CDR3. D genes are given only for firm matches.

j_call d_call v_call cdr3_aa
TRBJ2-5 NA TRBV7-2 ASSFADPETQY
TRBJ1-2 TRBD1 TRBV4-3 ASSQDQYGTAYGYT
NA NA TRBV5-1 ASSFSTGSISYEQY
TRBJ2-3 NA TRBV29-1 SLRGDGRTDTQY
TRBJ2-5 NA TRBV29-1 SVARSLRSQGRETQY
TRBJ1-1 NA TRBV7-3 ANSFGLGTTEAF
TRBJ2-5 TRBD1 TRBV12-5 ASGQTGVQETQY
TRBJ2-5 TRBD1 TRBV6-6 ASSYGAGGKKTQY
NA TRBD1 TRBV29-1 SVVNRGSEQY
TRBJ1-1 NA TRBV3-1 ASSRALRENTEAF
TRBJ2-3 NA TRBV6-5 ASSYRPGNTQY
TRBJ2-3 NA TRBV7-3 ASSAGAYTDTQY
TRBJ2-1 TRBD2 TRBV20-1 SARLAGTDNEQF
TRBJ2-2 TRBD2 TRBV29-1 SVEAITSGDTGELF
TRBJ2-7 TRBD2 TRBV10-3 AIKGAGGWPEQY
TRBJ2-1 NA TRBV7-2 ASSISGGDLLRDEQF
TRBJ1-1 TRBD1 TRBV20-1 SAKGGAGTEAF
TRBJ2-2 TRBD2 TRBV3-1 ASSRSELAWDTGELF
TRBJ1-1 TRBD1 TRBV20-1 SAVRDRGNTEAF
TRBJ1-3 NA TRBV29-1 SVLEQGSRNTIY
TRBJ2-7 NA TRBV27 ASSSKGRQSHYEQY
TRBJ1-2 NA TRBV7-2 ASSLGGAAYGYT
TRBJ1-2 NA TRBV5-1 ASSLESANYGYT
TRBJ2-7 NA TRBV5-1 ASGLFPQGQYEQY
TRBJ1-3 NA TRBV5-5 ASSLGRVDSAIY
TRBJ2-4 TRBD2 TRBV11-2 ASSPRTGGNIQY
TRBJ2-5 TRBD2 TRBV25-1 ASRPSGGAVYLGTQY
TRBJ1-3 TRBD1 TRBV20-1 SARLGLGQRGNTIY
TRBJ1-4 NA TRBV7-2 ASSSRHTATNEKLF
TRBJ2-3 TRBD2 TRBV12-3/TRBV12-4 ASSLAGLAGGADTQY